A selection of T cell receptor beta chains follows, all from one sample in a study of cytomegalovirus exposure and HLA in healthy donors. The protocol was immunoSEQ multiplex PCR, while the TCRdb copy is restricted to in-frame clones and leaves out a portion. The sample contains about 150,000 clones, 55% to 70% of which appear only once. The sequenced material came from PBMCs. The origin of the receptors is a woman aged 30 to 39 in good health and CMV-seropositive. Each CDR3 is given with its conserved first and last residue. Each record gives: CDR3 protein, CDR3 DNA, J gene, D gene, V gene, clone size. The D gene is left open where the match is weak. The listing skips clone size in some rows; elsewhere it reads once, few, many or a size class.

CASSKTGLYEQYF	TGTGCCAGCAGCAAAACAGGTCTATACGAGCAGTACTTC	TRBJ2-7	-	TRBV7-2	-
CASRPRDTQYF	TGTGCCAGCAGGCCACGGGATACGCAGTATTTT	TRBJ2-3	-	TRBV7-9	-
CASSSGGPTYEQYF	TGTGCCAGCAGCTCCGGGGGGCCGACCTACGAGCAGTACTTC	TRBJ2-7	-	TRBV5-8	-
CASSLDGETEAFF	TGCGCCAGCAGCTTAGATGGGGAGACTGAAGCTTTCTTT	TRBJ1-1	-	TRBV5-1	-
CASSLRQGAGQPQHF	TGTGCCAGTAGTCTTCGACAGGGGGCGGGTCAGCCCCAGCATTTT	TRBJ1-5	TRBD1	TRBV19	-
CASSEALSLNEKLFF	TGTGCCAGCAGTGAAGCGCTCAGTCTTAATGAAAAACTGTTTTTT	TRBJ1-4	-	TRBV6-1	few
CASSLGGLADYNEQFF	TGTGCCAGCAGCTTAGGGGGGTTAGCGGACTACAATGAGCAGTTCTTC	TRBJ2-1	-	TRBV11-2	-
CASSSAGPNTEAFF	TGTGCCAGCAGCTCCGCGGGGCCGAACACTGAAGCTTTCTTT	TRBJ1-1	-	TRBV7-6	-
CASSLAGTGGTEAFF	TGTGCCAGCAGCTTAGCGGGGACAGGGGGCACTGAAGCTTTCTTT	TRBJ1-1	TRBD1	TRBV7-8	-
CASSQGAPSYEQYF	TGCGCCAGCAGCCAGGGCGCTCCTTCCTACGAGCAGTACTTC	TRBJ2-7	-	TRBV4-1	-
CASSPSGVGITGELFF	TGTGCCAGCTCACCTTCCGGGGTAGGGATCACCGGGGAGCTGTTTTTT	TRBJ2-2	-	TRBV18	few
CASARGGSYEQYF	TGTGCCTCGGCGCGCGGGGGCTCCTACGAGCAGTACTTC	TRBJ2-7	TRBD2	TRBV12-5	-
CASSSGGGPSTDTQYF	TGCGCCAGCAGCAGCGGGGGCGGCCCTAGCACAGATACGCAGTATTTT	TRBJ2-3	TRBD2	TRBV5-1	-
CASSLLAGEKYEQYF	TGCGCCAGCAGCCTTTTAGCGGGAGAGAAGTACGAGCAGTACTTC	TRBJ2-7	TRBD2	TRBV4-1	-
CASSPQDPRANYGYTF	TGTGCCAGCTCACCACAGGATCCCAGGGCTAACTATGGCTACACCTTC	TRBJ1-2	-	TRBV18	-
CASSKGGGGLSGNTIYF	TGTGCCAGCAGCAAAGGTGGAGGGGGCCTCTCTGGAAACACCATATATTTT	TRBJ1-3	-	TRBV21-1	few
CASSVGPGQGTDTQYF	TGTGCCAGCAGCGTGGGCCCGGGACAGGGCACAGATACGCAGTATTTT	TRBJ2-3	TRBD1	TRBV7-6	-
CASTPLGSTDTQYF	TGTGCCAGCACCCCTCTCGGGTCCACAGATACGCAGTATTTT	TRBJ2-3	-	TRBV6-5	-
CASSVGSAVTDTQYF	TGTGCCAGCAGCGTAGGGTCGGCGGTCACAGATACGCAGTATTTT	TRBJ2-3	-	TRBV9	-
CASTQGGRDGYTF	TGCGCCAGCACTCAAGGGGGCAGGGATGGCTACACCTTC	TRBJ1-2	TRBD1	TRBV5-1	-
CASSPGTGGSYEQYF	TGTGCCAGCTCACCTGGGACAGGGGGCTCCTACGAGCAGTACTTC	TRBJ2-7	TRBD1	TRBV18	-
CANSFGGASSYNEQFF	TGTGCCAACAGCTTTGGTGGGGCCAGCTCCTACAATGAGCAGTTCTTC	TRBJ2-1	-	TRBV5-4	-
CASSFLGAGGPQHF	TGCGCCAGCAGCTTCTTAGGGGCAGGGGGGCCCCAGCATTTT	TRBJ1-5	TRBD1	TRBV5-1	-
CASSIEGTGWCEAFF	TGTGCCAGTAGTATCGAGGGGACAGGGTGGTGTGAAGCTTTCTTT	TRBJ1-1	TRBD1	TRBV19	-
CAGRESAAPTGELFF	TGCGCCGGCAGGGAGTCCGCGGCCCCCACCGGGGAGCTGTTTTTT	TRBJ2-2	-	TRBV5-1	-
CASSLTTLSYEQYF	TGCGCCAGCAGCCTGACTACCCTCTCCTACGAGCAGTACTTC	TRBJ2-7	-	TRBV5-1	once
CAWNFAASYEQYF	TGTGCCTGGAACTTCGCGGCCTCCTACGAGCAGTACTTC	TRBJ2-7	-	TRBV30	-
CASSITVNTEAFF	TGTGCCAGTAGTATCACAGTGAACACTGAAGCTTTCTTT	TRBJ1-1	-	TRBV19	few
CASSPGLYAGAPHEKLFF	TGTGCCAGCTCACCTGGGCTTTATGCAGGGGCACCTCATGAAAAACTGTTTTTT	TRBJ1-4	-	TRBV18	-
CASSSSDRGDRKLFF	TGTGCCAGCAGCTCCTCAGACAGGGGGGACAGAAAACTGTTTTTT	TRBJ1-4	TRBD1	TRBV11-2	-
CASSVHTGGAGGYTF	TGTGCCAGCAGCGTCCATACAGGGGGCGCGGGTGGCTACACCTTC	TRBJ1-2	TRBD1	TRBV9	-
CASTTSPITDEQFF	TGTGCCAGCACAACTAGCCCCATCACTGATGAGCAGTTCTTC	TRBJ2-1	-	TRBV6-1	-
CASSVDLGYRGDTQYF	TGTGCCAGCAGCGTAGATCTAGGATACCGAGGAGATACGCAGTATTTT	TRBJ2-3	-	TRBV9	-
CASTVRLGQGMINEQFF	TGTGCCAGCACCGTGCGTTTGGGGCAGGGCATGATAAATGAGCAGTTCTTC	TRBJ2-1	-	TRBV2	once
CASSPGLGLANELFF	TGTGCCAGCAGCCCGGGCCTAGGACTAGCGAATGAGCTGTTTTTT	TRBJ2-2	TRBD2	TRBV7-3	-
CASSYSGGWVGYTF	TGTGCCAGCAGTTACTCGGGGGGGTGGGTTGGCTACACCTTC	TRBJ1-2	-	TRBV6-6	few
CASSGAGARYEQYF	TGTGCCAGCAGTGGAGCGGGAGCTAGATACGAGCAGTACTTC	TRBJ2-7	TRBD2	TRBV6-1	-
CASSESFRPDRLFF	TGCGCCAGCAGTGAGTCGTTTCGACCCGACCGACTGTTCTTC	TRBJ2-1	-	TRBV10-1	-
CASSDTRVFIYEQYF	TGTGCCAGCAGTGATACGAGGGTTTTCATCTACGAGCAGTACTTC	TRBJ2-7	-	TRBV6-1	few
CASSEGTSGRSETQYF	TGTGCCAGCAGTGAAGGGACTAGCGGGAGAAGTGAGACCCAGTACTTC	TRBJ2-5	TRBD2	TRBV25-1	-
CASSPPGTRGYGYTF	TGTGCCAGCAGCCCGCCCGGGACACGGGGCTATGGCTACACCTTC	TRBJ1-2	-	TRBV7-2	-
CASSREGTDTQYF	TGCGCCAGCAGCCGGGAGGGCACAGATACGCAGTATTTT	TRBJ2-3	TRBD2	TRBV5-1	few
CASSLAGQLTDTQYF	TGCGCCAGCAGCTTGGCGGGACAACTCACAGATACGCAGTATTTT	TRBJ2-3	-	TRBV5-1	-
CSAQGQNNYGYTF	TGCAGCGCCCAGGGACAGAATAACTATGGCTACACCTTC	TRBJ1-2	TRBD1	TRBV29-1	-
CASSPDSSYGYTF	TGTGCCAGCAGTCCGGACAGTTCCTATGGCTACACCTTC	TRBJ1-2	-	TRBV6-5	-
CASGLTNQETQYF	TGTGCCAGCGGGCTGACCAACCAAGAGACCCAGTACTTC	TRBJ2-5	-	TRBV2	-
CASSGDIVQYF	TGTGCCAGCAGTGGGGACATAGTGCAGTATTTT	TRBJ2-3	-	TRBV6-4	-
CASSLSSGPWWGEQYF	TGTGCCAGCAGCCTTAGTAGCGGGCCTTGGTGGGGCGAGCAGTACTTC	TRBJ2-7	TRBD2	TRBV7-9	once
CASSLSSQGALDTQYF	TGTGCCAGCAGCTTATCGAGCCAAGGGGCTTTGGATACGCAGTATTTT	TRBJ2-3	-	TRBV7-9	-
CASSFNRNTIYF	TGTGCCAGCAGCTTCAACAGAAACACCATATATTTT	TRBJ1-3	-	TRBV5-6	-
CASSLDVGGSYEQYF	TGTGCCAGCAGCTTGGATGTCGGGGGCTCCTACGAGCAGTACTTC	TRBJ2-7	-	TRBV5-4	few
CASSNPGTGSPEQYF	TGTGCCAGCAGTAATCCCGGGACAGGGTCTCCCGAGCAGTACTTC	TRBJ2-7	TRBD1	TRBV5-5	-
CASSQNPTGVVETQYF	TGTGCCAGCAGCCAAAACCCGACAGGGGTGGTGGAGACCCAGTACTTC	TRBJ2-5	TRBD1	TRBV4-2	few
CASSPPDRGESTDTQYF	TGTGCCAGCAGCCCACCCGACAGAGGAGAGTCCACAGATACGCAGTATTTT	TRBJ2-3	-	TRBV7-9	-
CATSLAASYEQYF	TGTGCCACCTCCCTCGCGGCCTCCTACGAGCAGTACTTC	TRBJ2-7	-	TRBV19	few
CASSQVWGRITEAFF	TGCGCCAGCAGCCAAGTCTGGGGGCGCATCACTGAAGCTTTCTTT	TRBJ1-1	-	TRBV4-1	few
CASSFGRGIPGELFF	TGTGCCAGCAGCTTCGGGAGGGGTATCCCCGGGGAGCTGTTTTTT	TRBJ2-2	TRBD2	TRBV7-9	-
CASSDTGASYNEQFF	TGTGCCAGCAGTGATACAGGGGCTTCCTACAATGAGCAGTTCTTC	TRBJ2-1	TRBD1	TRBV28	-
CASSQGGPVRILANYGYTF	TGCGCCAGCAGCCAAGGTGGCCCCGTAAGAATCCTAGCTAACTATGGCTACACCTTC	TRBJ1-2	-	TRBV4-1	-
CASSLRPASWGNEQFF	TGTGCCAGCAGCTTAAGGCCTGCTAGCTGGGGCAATGAGCAGTTCTTC	TRBJ2-1	-	TRBV7-2	-